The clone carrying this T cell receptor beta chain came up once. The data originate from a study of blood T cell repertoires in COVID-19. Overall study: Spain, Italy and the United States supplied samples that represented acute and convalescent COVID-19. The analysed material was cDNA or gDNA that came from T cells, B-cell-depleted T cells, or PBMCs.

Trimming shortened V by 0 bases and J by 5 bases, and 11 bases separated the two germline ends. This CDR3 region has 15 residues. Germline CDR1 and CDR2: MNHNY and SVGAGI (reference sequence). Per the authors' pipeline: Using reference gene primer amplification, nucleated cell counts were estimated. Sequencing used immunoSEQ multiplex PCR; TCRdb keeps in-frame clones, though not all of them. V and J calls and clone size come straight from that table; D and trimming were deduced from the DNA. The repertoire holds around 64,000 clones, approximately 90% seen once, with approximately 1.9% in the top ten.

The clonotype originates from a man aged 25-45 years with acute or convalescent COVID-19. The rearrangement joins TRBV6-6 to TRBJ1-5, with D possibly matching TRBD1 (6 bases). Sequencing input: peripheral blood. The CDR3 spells CASSYSPGAYQPQHF. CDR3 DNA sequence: TGTGCCAGCAGTTACTCGCCAGGGGCATATCAGCCCCAGCATTTT.